The 21 T cell receptor beta chains below all came from one sample that was sequenced in a study of cytomegalovirus exposure and HLA in healthy donors. Libraries were prepared by immunoSEQ multiplex PCR; TCRdb keeps only in-frame clonotypes and omits some of them. The data contain fewer than 95,000 clones, 94% of them singletons. The sample taken for sequencing was PBMCs. The receptor set was obtained from a woman between 18 and 29 years old in good health and CMV-seronegative.

The V call is TRBV28, the J call TRBJ1-3; weak D call: TRBD1 (5 bases). The CDR3 spans 14 residues. Trimming removed 8 bases from V and 0 bases from J, with 11 bases in between. CDR1 MDHEN and CDR2 SYDVKM come from the germline V gene. For the CDR3, the DNA is TGTGCCAGCCAAGGACACGGCTCTGGAAACACCATATATTTT. It specifies CASQGHGSGNTIYF.

V and J are TRBV13 and TRBJ2-6; D uncertain. This CDR3 has 17 amino acids. Germline CDR1 reads PRHDT; CDR2 reads FYEKMQ (reference sequence). V gave up 1 base and J gave up 0 bases, with 10 bases separating them. The CDR3 here is CASSLDPSSSGANVLTF. CDR3 sequence (DNA): TGTGCCAGCAGCTTAGATCCCTCTAGCTCTGGGGCCAACGTCCTGACTTTC.

This chain uses TRBV28 with TRBJ1-2; the D is unclear. Germline CDR1 is MDHEN and CDR2 is SYDVKM. The ends were cut back, 1 base at V and 1 base at J, with 7 bases in the middle. The CDR3 is made up of 14 amino acids. CDR3 DNA sequence: TGTGCCAGCAGTTTATCAGGTTTTAACTATGGCTACACCTTC. Its protein is CASSLSGFNYGYTF.

The rearrangement uses TRBV6-1 and TRBJ2-5, with D perhaps matching TRBD1 (5 bases). The CDR3 is 17 amino acids. The V end lost 2 bases, the J end lost 5 bases, and 21 bases lay between the germline ends. Germline V gene lookup returns CDR1 MNHNS and CDR2 SASEGT. Here the CDR3 reads CASSEIGRRRKGETQYF. The CDR3 DNA follows: TGTGCCAGCAGTGAAATAGGCAGGAGAAGGAAGGGGGAGACCCAGTACTTC.

V usage is TRBV25-1 and J usage is TRBJ2-3; TRBD1 aligns across 7 bases. The germline V gene encodes CDR1 MGHDK and CDR2 SYGVNS. J gave up 1 base and V 3 bases, and 4 bases lay outside the gene matches. The length of the CDR3 is 15 residues. CDR3 protein: CASSDGQGGTDTQYF. The DNA of the CDR3 is TGTGCCAGCAGTGATGGGCAGGGGGGCACAGATACGCAGTATTTT.

The chain couples TRBV18 to TRBJ2-2, with D possibly TRBD1 on 7 matching bases. This CDR3 is 15 amino acids long. The V end lost 0 bases, the J end lost 6 bases, and 11 bases lay between the germline ends. Germline CDR1 KGHSH, CDR2 LQKENI. CDR3 DNA: TGTGCCAGCTCACCACCGACCAGGGGGGCCGGGGAGCTGTTTTTT. Protein: CASSPPTRGAGELFF.

CDR3 sequence (DNA): TGTGCCAGCAGACCCGGAAGCAGCAGGGCAGAGACCCAGTACTTC. Translated: CASRPGSSRAETQYF. This chain joins TRBV7-9 and TRBJ2-5, with D tentatively TRBD1 (5 bases). Trimming cost V 6 bases and J 4 bases, with 18 bases left between them. Germline V gene data show CDR1 as SEHNR and CDR2 as FQNEAQ (reference sequence). CDR3 length: 15 residues.

As DNA, the CDR3 is TGTGCCAGCAGCTTAGGGTTGGGTACAGGGGGTATTAACTATGGCTACACCTTC. Its protein is CASSLGLGTGGINYGYTF. The gene calls are TRBV7-2 and TRBJ1-2, with 8 bases aligning to TRBD1. The length of the CDR3 is 18 residues. Germline V lookup: CDR1 SGHTA, CDR2 FQGNSA. The V and J ends lost 1 base and 1 base, in that order; junction bases with no gene match: 11.

V is TRBV4-1 and J is TRBJ2-3; D possibly corresponds to TRBD1 (6 bases). Germline CDR1 reads MGHRA; CDR2 reads YSYEKL. V was trimmed by 8 bases and J by 4 bases, leaving 19 bases between them. The CDR3 totals 15 residues. This chain's CDR3 is CASSENVGASDTQYF. CDR3 coding DNA: TGCGCCAGCTCGGAGAACGTGGGGGCCTCAGATACGCAGTATTTT.

The gene calls are TRBV19 and TRBJ1-2; D not certain. Trimming stripped 4 bases from V and 6 bases from J, with 12 bases between. CDR3 size: 13 residues. The germline CDR1 and CDR2 sequences are LNHDA and SQIVND (reference sequence). Here the CDR3 DNA reads TGTGCCAGTAGTAGCCCGGGAGGAGATGGCTACACCTTC. Translating gives CASSSPGGDGYTF.

The chain has TRBV5-4 and TRBJ1-3, with D maybe TRBD1 (5 bases). The CDR3 runs 16 residues. V lost 0 bases and J lost 0, with 10 bases in between. The germline CDR1 and CDR2 sequences are SGHNT and YYREEE (reference sequence). CDR3 in DNA: TGTGCCAGCAGCTTGGATGGGGGGAGCTCTGGAAACACCATATATTTT. This codes for CASSLDGGSSGNTIYF.

The chain recombines TRBV14 with TRBJ2-3, with D perhaps matching TRBD2 (6 bases). Per germline, CDR1 SGHDN and CDR2 FVKESK. This CDR3 contains 16 residues. V gave up 4 bases and J gave up 0 bases, with 14 bases separating them. CDR3 residues: CASSPAGRTSTDTQYF. The CDR3 region has the DNA TGTGCCAGCAGCCCAGCGGGCAGAACTAGCACAGATACGCAGTATTTT.

The genes are TRBV7-3 and TRBJ2-1, with 14 bases lining up with TRBD2. This CDR3 is 16 amino acids long. J was trimmed by 6 bases and V by 0 bases; bases with no gene match: 1. Germline V gene data show CDR1 as SGHTA and CDR2 as FQGTGA. The CDR3 loop reads CASSLTGTSGGNEQFF. The CDR3 nucleotides are TGTGCCAGCAGCTTAACCGGGACTAGCGGGGGCAATGAGCAGTTCTTC.

The gene calls are TRBV27 and TRBJ2-2; weak D call: TRBD2 (6 bases). CDR1 MNHEY and CDR2 SMNVEV come from the germline V gene (reference sequence). V lost 5 bases and J 7 bases, leaving 11 bases between the germline ends. There are 13 residues in the CDR3. The CDR3 protein is CASSTSRGGELFF. The CDR3 bases are TGTGCCAGCAGTACTAGCCGAGGCGGGGAGCTGTTTTTT.

The chain combines TRBV18 with TRBJ2-5; TRBD2 aligns across 13 bases. Germline V lookup: CDR1 KGHSH, CDR2 LQKENI. V was pared by 3 bases and J by 2 bases, with 0 bases of the junction left unmatched. The CDR3 length is 15 residues. In DNA form, the CDR3 reads TGTGCCAGCTCACCGGGACTAGCGGGGCAAGAGACCCAGTACTTC. This translates into CASSPGLAGQETQYF.

The chain has TRBV30 and TRBJ1-4; 7 nucleotides align to TRBD1. Germline CDR1 reads GTSNPN; CDR2 reads SVGIG (reference sequence). The CDR3 consists of 15 residues. Trimming cost V 2 bases and J 4 bases; bases outside gene matches: 7. The CDR3 nucleotides are TGTGCCTGGAGTCCCGGGGACAGATATAATGAAAAACTGTTTTTT. Its protein is CAWSPGDRYNEKLFF.

This rearrangement joins TRBV7-6 to TRBJ2-1, with 8 bases matching TRBD1. The CDR3 has 16 residues. V shed 4 bases and J 2 bases; nucleotides not matched to a gene: 7. Germline V gene sequence: CDR1 SGHVS, CDR2 FNYEAQ. The DNA for the CDR3 is TGTGCCAGCAGCTCCTCCGGGACAGGAGCCTACAATGAGCAGTTCTTC. This gives the protein CASSSSGTGAYNEQFF.

V and J are TRBV6-6 and TRBJ1-6; tentative D call: TRBD1 (5 bases). The CDR3 totals 15 residues. Trimming took off 2 bases at V and 6 bases at J, with 11 bases between the two ends. Germline V gives CDR1 MNHNY, CDR2 SVGAGI (reference sequence). The CDR3 sequence: CASSYPPTVNSPLHF. As DNA, the CDR3 is TGTGCCAGCAGTTACCCCCCGACAGTTAATTCACCCCTCCACTTT.

The V gene is TRBV19, the J gene TRBJ2-5, with D possibly being TRBD2 (7 bases). Trimming took 5 bases from V and 6 from J, leaving 13 bases between them. In germline, CDR1 is LNHDA, CDR2 SQIVND (reference sequence). This CDR3 is built from 13 residues. DNA of the CDR3: TGTGCCAGTAGTGGGGGGGCGGCGAAGACCCAGTACTTC. Translating gives CASSGGAAKTQYF.

V and J are TRBV27 and TRBJ2-7; D unresolved. Trimming took 2 bases from V and 2 from J, leaving 10 bases between them. Germline assignment: CDR1 MNHEY and CDR2 SMNVEV (reference sequence). The CDR3 consists of 14 residues. CDR3: CASSLEVSPYEQYF. The DNA of the CDR3 is TGTGCCAGCAGTTTAGAGGTTTCTCCCTACGAGCAGTACTTC.

The chain uses TRBV6-9 and TRBJ2-7; 8 bases agree with TRBD1. Germline CDR1 is MNHGY and CDR2 is SVAAGI. V lost 5 bases, J lost 0 bases, and 6 bases stayed unmatched. The CDR3 has 15 amino acids. CDR3: CASSRDRNNSYEQYF. As DNA, the CDR3 is TGTGCCAGCAGTCGGGACAGGAACAACTCCTACGAGCAGTACTTC.